The entry below gives a single T cell receptor beta chain sequence along with its context. The antigen is unknown. The sample has other DNA sequences that encode this CDR3 too. Trimming cost V 5 bases and J 0 bases, with 8 bases left between them. CDR1 is MNHEY, CDR2 SMNVEV, per germline (reference sequence). The length of the CDR3 is 13 residues. About 30,000 T cell genomes (approximately 190 ng DNA) went into each sorted-subset replicate. Repertoires were generated with immunoSEQ multiplex PCR, while TCRdb's copy carries only in-frame clones and drops some. This table has 900,000 to 1,200,000 clones, around 78% appearing once. This entry is derived from a study of shared clonotypes between healthy human individuals. Background on the study: Serving as donors were a couple of women and three men, whose ages spanned 18 to 49.

The study's findings and limits: Rarefaction curves obtained for sorted subsets showed sequencing incomplete despite large depth.

The chain recombines TRBV27 with TRBJ2-7; D is possibly TRBD2 (5 bases). The sample consisted of memory CD4+ T cells from PBMCs. Stated subset: CD45RA-negative fraction. This TCR derives from a man aged 18-30 years in good health. Some clones in this sample may be carry-over from other donors' samples. The CDR3 reads CASSGGRSYEQYF. CDR3 bases: TGTGCCAGCAGTGGCGGGCGCTCCTACGAGCAGTACTTC.